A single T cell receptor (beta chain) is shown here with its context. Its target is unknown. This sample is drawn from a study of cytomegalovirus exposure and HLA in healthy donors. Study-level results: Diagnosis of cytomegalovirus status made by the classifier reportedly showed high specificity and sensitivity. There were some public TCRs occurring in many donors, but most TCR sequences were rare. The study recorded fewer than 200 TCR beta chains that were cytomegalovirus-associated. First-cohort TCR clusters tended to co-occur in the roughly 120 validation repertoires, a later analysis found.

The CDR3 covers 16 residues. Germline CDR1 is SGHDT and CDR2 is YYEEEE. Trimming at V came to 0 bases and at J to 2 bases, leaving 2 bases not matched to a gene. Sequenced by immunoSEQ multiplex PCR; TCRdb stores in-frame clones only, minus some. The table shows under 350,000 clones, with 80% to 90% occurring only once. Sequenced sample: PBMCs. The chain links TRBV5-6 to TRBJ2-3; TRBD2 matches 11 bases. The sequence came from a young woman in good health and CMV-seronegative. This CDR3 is CASSLVAGGPTDTQYF. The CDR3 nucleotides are TGTGCCAGCAGCTTGGTAGCGGGAGGGCCCACAGATACGCAGTATTTT.